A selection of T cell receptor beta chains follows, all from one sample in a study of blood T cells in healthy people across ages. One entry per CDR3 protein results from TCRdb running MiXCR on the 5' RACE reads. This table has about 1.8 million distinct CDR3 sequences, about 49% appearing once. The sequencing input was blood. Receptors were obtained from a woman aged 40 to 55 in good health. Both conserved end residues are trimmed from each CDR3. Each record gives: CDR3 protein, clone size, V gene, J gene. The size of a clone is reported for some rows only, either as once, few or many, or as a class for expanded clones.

ASSESGGSTKNIQY	.	TRBV6-1	TRBJ2-4
ATSRDPSGAGGEQF	.	TRBV15	TRBJ2-1
SVSGSNQPQH	few	TRBV29-1	TRBJ1-5
ASSRGQGLGTDTQY	.	TRBV6-5	TRBJ2-3
ASSGTGGGTQY	.	TRBV12-3/TRBV12-4	TRBJ2-5
ASSPIFSAHTQY	few	TRBV5-4	TRBJ2-3
SVGGQGNTGELF	.	TRBV29-1	TRBJ2-2
ASSLEGYTNQPQH	.	TRBV6-6	TRBJ1-5
SGLDRGDPVAGYT	few	TRBV20-1	TRBJ1-2
SASDGTSSYNEQF	.	TRBV20-1	TRBJ2-1
ASGSGGAPEQF	few	TRBV3-1	TRBJ2-1